These 27 T cell receptor beta chains originate from one sample sequenced in a study of T cells in Graves' hyperthyroidism and ophthalmopathy. The source material, RNA transcripts, was used to amplify TCR beta CDR3 regions. The HTBI primer set drove a first-round RT-PCR of the TCR CDR3. Using its own MiXCR run on the multiplex PCR reads, TCRdb lists one record per CDR3 protein. The sample carries fewer than 400,000 distinct CDR3 sequences, approximately 15% recorded once. Input material: blood. The receptors here all came from a woman aged 18-35 years with Graves' hyperthyroidism that later progressed to Graves' ophthalmopathy.

Concerning this clonotype itself: This may come from a read error, since a much larger clone is one base off. The V call is TRBV10-1, the J call TRBJ2-2, with D possibly TRBD1 on 5 matching bases. The CDR3 is 13 amino acids. Trimming left V 5 bases short and J 7 bases short, with 11 bases between. CDR1 is WNHNN, CDR2 SYGVQD, per germline (reference sequence). The CDR3 DNA follows: TGCGCCAGCAGTTGGGCAGGGTTCGGGGAGCTGTTTTTT. This encodes CASSWAGFGELFF.

This clonotype was picked up a small number of times. At one end, the junction sequence differs from germline, possibly due to a read error. V and J are TRBV9 and TRBJ2-7; tentatively, D is TRBD1 (6 bases). Germline V gene data show CDR1 as SGDLS and CDR2 as YYNGEE. CDR3 size: 15 residues. The CDR3 DNA is TGTGCCAGCAGCGATGGCGCAGGGGACCCCTACGAGCAGTACTTT. This translates into CASSDGAGDPYEQYF. The full variable domain, rest sourced from reference TRBV9 and TRBJ2-7, is DSGVTQTPKHLITATGQRVTLRCSPRSGDLSVYWYQQSLDQGLQFLIQYYNGEERAKGNILERFSAQQFPDLHSELNLSSLELGDSALYFCASSDGAGDPYEQYFGPGTRLTVT.

V and J are TRBV6-1 and TRBJ2-2; D perhaps matches TRBD1 (6 bases). The germline V and J ends were trimmed by 8 bases and 7 bases, with 8 bases remaining between them. The CDR3 contains 11 residues. Per germline, CDR1 MNHNS and CDR2 SASEGT. Written as DNA, the CDR3 is TGTGCCAGCCTGGACAGCGGGGAGCTGTTTTTT. This codes for CASLDSGELFF.

The sample holds many counts of this clonotype. The gene calls are TRBV28 and TRBJ2-3; TRBD2 aligns across 10 bases. The CDR3 sequence is 14 residues long. Germline CDR1 is MDHEN and CDR2 is SYDVKM. The trim removed 5 bases at V and 6 bases at J, leaving 5 bases unmatched. CDR3 bases: TGTGCCAGCAGTAGCGGGAGGGCAAGGGATACGCAGTATTTT. Translating gives CASSSGRARDTQYF.

At least ten counts were recorded for this clonotype. The chain combines TRBV3-1 with TRBJ1-5; D is uncertain. V lost 3 bases, J lost 0 bases, and 12 bases lay in between. This CDR3 comprises 16 residues. In germline, CDR1 is LGHDT, CDR2 YNNKEL (reference sequence). The CDR3 protein is CASSQGQWISNQPQHF. CDR3 nucleotide sequence: TGTGCCAGCAGCCAGGGCCAATGGATTAGCAATCAGCCCCAGCATTTT.

This sequence joins TRBV15 and TRBJ2-1, with 7 nucleotides matching TRBD2. V trimming: 0 bases; J trimming: 12 bases; junction bases outside the gene matches: 2. The CDR3 consists of 12 residues. The germline gives CDR1 LNHNV, CDR2 YYDKDF (reference sequence). The CDR3 region is CATSREAGRQFF. CDR3 coding DNA: TGTGCCACCAGCAGAGAAGCGGGACGGCAGTTCTTC.

This clonotype has a handful of counts. This chain connects TRBV4-1 to TRBJ2-2; 8 nucleotides align to TRBD2. The germline gives CDR1 MGHRA, CDR2 YSYEKL. This CDR3 region has 15 residues. Germline trimming cut 0 bases from V and 5 bases from J; bases unmatched to any gene: 2. Here the CDR3 reads CASSQEAGVTGELFF. CDR3 in DNA: TGCGCCAGCAGCCAAGAAGCGGGGGTGACCGGGGAGCTGTTTTTT.

There are many counts of this clonotype. J is TRBJ2-1 and V is TRBV28, with 9 bases lining up with TRBD1. This CDR3 is 16 amino acids long. Germline lookup yields CDR1 MDHEN and CDR2 SYDVKM. Unmatched junction bases numbered 6, after V lost 4 bases and J lost 2 bases. The CDR3 region has the DNA TGTGCCAGCAGTTATCGGACAGGGGACCCCTACAATGAGCAGTTCTTC. Encoded protein: CASSYRTGDPYNEQFF.

There are many counts of this clonotype. This chain uses TRBV11-2 with TRBJ2-5; D is uncertain. The CDR3 covers 16 residues. Germline values: CDR1 SGHAT, CDR2 FQNNGV. The ends were cut back, 2 bases at V and 5 bases at J, with 18 bases in the middle. Here the CDR3 reads CASSLRIESQRETQYF. CDR3 DNA sequence: TGTGCCAGCAGCTTAAGGATTGAGAGCCAACGGGAGACCCAGTACTTC. Filled out from reference TRBV11-2 and TRBJ2-5, the complete variable domain reads EAGVAQSPRYKIIEKRQSVAFWCNPISGHATLYWYQQILGQGPKLLIQFQNNGVVDDSQLPKDRFSAERLKGVDSTLKIQPAKLEDSAVYLCASSLRIESQRETQYFGPGTRLLVL.

The table lists this clonotype with a few counts. The chain recombines TRBV19 with TRBJ2-7, with TRBD2 matching 12 bases. V lost 4 bases and J lost 5; bases outside the gene matches: 3. This CDR3 is built from 14 residues. Germline values: CDR1 LNHDA, CDR2 SQIVND (reference sequence). CDR3: CASSRTSGAHEQYF. DNA of the CDR3: TGTGCCAGTAGTAGGACTAGCGGGGCCCACGAGCAGTACTTC.

This chain links TRBV20-1 with TRBJ2-2, with TRBD2 matching 11 bases. J lost 4 bases, V lost 6 bases, and 4 bases had no gene match. The germline CDR1 and CDR2 sequences are DFQATT and SNEGSKA (reference sequence). This CDR3 has 14 amino acids. Here the CDR3 reads CSAPLAGGTGELFF. For the CDR3, the DNA is TGCAGTGCCCCTCTAGCGGGAGGCACCGGGGAGCTGTTTTTT.

The chain carries TRBV7-2 and TRBJ2-7; D remains ambiguous. Trimming removed 4 bases from V and 0 bases from J, with 10 bases in between. CDR3 length: 14 amino acids. Germline V CDR1 and CDR2: SGHTA, FQGNSA. The CDR3 is CASSSYRASYEQYF. CDR3 coding DNA: TGTGCCAGCAGCTCCTACCGGGCCTCCTACGAGCAGTACTTC.

The V call is TRBV20-1, the J call TRBJ2-7; 10 nucleotides agree with TRBD1. This CDR3 contains 15 residues. Trimming took 6 bases from V and 2 from J; bases not matched to a gene: 10. Germline assignment: CDR1 DFQATT and CDR2 SNEGSKA (reference sequence). The CDR3, as DNA: TGCAGTGCCCTCCCGGGACAGGGGACCCCCTACGAGCAGTACTTC. Its translation is CSALPGQGTPYEQYF.

This clonotype was counted only a few times. The CDR3 coding sequence is TGTGCCAGCAGTCAAAAGGGGGACATCAAAGAGGGTGGCTACACCTTC. It codes for CASSQKGDIKEGGYTF. The chain employs TRBV7-6 and TRBJ1-2; maybe TRBD1 (6 bases). The CDR3 consists of 16 residues. CDR1 and CDR2 from the germline V gene are SGHVS and FNYEAQ. With 6 bases removed from V and 7 bases from J, the gap between germline ends came to 24 bases. The entire variable domain, with the rest obtained from reference TRBV7-6 and TRBJ1-2, is as follows: GAGVSQSPRYKVTKRGQDVALRCDPISGHVSLYWYRQALGQGPEFLTYFNYEAQQDKSGLPNDRFSAERPEGSISTLTIQRTEQRDSAMYRCASSQKGDIKEGGYTFGSGTRLTVV.

At least ten counts were recorded for this clonotype. The gene calls are TRBV18 and TRBJ2-5; a weak D match, TRBD2 (6 bases). Germline-derived CDR1 and CDR2 are KGHSH and LQKENI. The CDR3 is made up of 14 amino acids. Trimming left V 3 bases short and J 0 bases short, with 8 bases between. The CDR3 nucleotides are TGTGCCAGCTCACCCGAGCGGGACCAAGAGACCCAGTACTTC. It translates to CASSPERDQETQYF.

The chain uses TRBV27 and TRBJ2-4; TRBD2 is a possible D gene (5 bases). This CDR3 region has 13 residues. Germline V gene lookup returns CDR1 MNHEY and CDR2 SMNVEV (reference sequence). The V and J ends lost 6 bases and 5 bases respectively, with 11 bases between them. The CDR3 DNA follows: TGTGCCAGCAGGAAACTCGGGGAAAACATTCAGTACTTC. Protein product: CASRKLGENIQYF.

This clonotype has more than one count but fewer than ten. The chain joins TRBV13 to TRBJ1-4; TRBD1 agrees at 7 bases. Germline assignment: CDR1 PRHDT and CDR2 FYEKMQ (reference sequence). Trimming at V came to 2 bases and at J to 5 bases, leaving 5 bases not matched to a gene. There are 15 residues in the CDR3. CDR3 protein: CASSLKGQHNEKLFF. The CDR3 coding sequence is TGTGCCAGCAGCTTAAAGGGACAGCACAATGAAAAACTGTTTTTT.

Many counts were recorded for this clonotype. The CDR3 DNA sequence: TGTGCCAGCAGCTTGGGTGGGACACCGGATGGCTACACCTTC. This codes for CASSLGGTPDGYTF. This chain connects TRBV5-5 to TRBJ1-2; possible D gene TRBD1, 6 bases. Looked up from germline, CDR1 is SGHKS and CDR2 is YYEKEE (reference sequence). Trimming removed 0 bases from V and 6 bases from J, with 12 bases in between. The CDR3 runs 14 residues.

This clonotype came up many times. The chain combines TRBV29-1 with TRBJ1-1; maybe TRBD1 (5 bases). Germline CDR1 reads SQVTM; CDR2 reads ANQGSEA. V was shortened by 7 bases and J by 5 bases, with 20 bases between the two germline ends. The CDR3 covers 14 residues. This CDR3 is CSAVGSGRGTEAFF. CDR3 nucleotides: TGCAGCGCAGTAGGATCAGGGCGGGGGACTGAAGCTTTCTTT.

This clonotype came up a few times. J is TRBJ1-6 and V is TRBV12-3 or TRBV12-4, with a weak D call TRBD1 (6 bases). V shed 7 bases and J shed 10 bases, with 8 bases lying between them. This CDR3 comprises 11 residues. The CDR3 sequence is CASTQGSPLHF. The CDR3 DNA is TGTGCCAGCACCCAGGGGTCACCCCTCCACTTT.

This clonotype occurred many times. The V gene is TRBV9, the J gene TRBJ1-1; D might be TRBD1 (5 bases). Per germline, CDR1 SGDLS and CDR2 YYNGEE. V lost 4 bases to trimming and J lost 8 bases, with 18 bases between them. The CDR3 covers 14 residues. CDR3: CASSPEGRTGEAFF. In nucleotides, the CDR3 is TGTGCCAGCAGCCCCGAGGGGCGGACGGGAGAAGCTTTCTTT.

This clonotype has ten or more counts. This rearrangement joins TRBV20-1 to TRBJ1-5, with D possibly matching TRBD1 (5 bases). The length of the CDR3 is 15 residues. The germline CDR1 and CDR2 sequences are DFQATT and SNEGSKA (reference sequence). The ends were cut back, 1 base at V and 0 bases at J, with 10 bases in the middle. CDR3 loop: CSARGRDNSNQPQHF. In DNA, the CDR3 is TGCAGTGCTAGAGGCAGGGATAATAGCAATCAGCCCCAGCATTTT.

This clonotype was found many times. V gene TRBV2 combines with J gene TRBJ2-2; the D is unclear. V gave up 5 bases and J gave up 0 bases, with 16 bases separating them. The length of the CDR3 is 17 residues. Germline-derived CDR1 and CDR2 are SNHLY and FYNNEI. The chain's CDR3 is CASSQPEDHANTGELFF. Here the CDR3 DNA reads TGTGCCAGCAGTCAACCTGAGGATCACGCGAACACCGGGGAGCTGTTTTTT.

The table lists this clonotype with many counts. The V call is TRBV12-5, the J call TRBJ2-1, with a possible D match to TRBD2 (5 bases). This CDR3 is 12 amino acids long. V lost 6 bases and J lost 7, with 10 bases in between. CDR1 and CDR2 from the germline V gene are LGHNT and FRNRAP. Here the CDR3 reads CASGPGLNEQFF. In nucleotides, the CDR3 is TGTGCTAGTGGCCCAGGACTGAATGAGCAGTTCTTC.

Ten or more counts support this clonotype. The chain carries TRBV3-1 and TRBJ2-7, with D tentatively TRBD2 (6 bases). Trimming cost V 3 bases and J 2 bases, with 14 bases left between them. Germline lookup yields CDR1 LGHDT and CDR2 YNNKEL (reference sequence). The CDR3 runs 15 residues. In DNA form, the CDR3 reads TGTGCCAGCAGCCAGGCCGGGACTCTCGCCTACGAGCAGTACTTC. Its translation is CASSQAGTLAYEQYF.

Notes on this clonotype: A much bigger clone sits one base away, suggesting this may be a read error. This likely comes from a read error, as the CDR3 has no conserved phenylalanine or tryptophan at its end. The rearrangement links TRBV12-3 or TRBV12-4 to TRBJ1-6, with D hard to call. V lost 4 bases and J lost 7, with 8 bases in between. This CDR3 spans 13 amino acids. CDR3 amino acids: CASSSDPNSPLHL. The DNA of the CDR3 is TGTGCCAGCAGTTCAGACCCAAATTCACCCCTCCACCTT.

As regards this clonotype: Given a much more abundant clone one base away, this may be a read error. The chain carries TRBV24-1 and TRBJ2-2, with 8 bases identical to TRBD1. The trim removed 10 bases at V and 3 bases at J, leaving 3 bases unmatched. The germline V gene encodes CDR1 KGHDR and CDR2 SFDVKD. The CDR3 is 13 amino acids. CDR3 sequence: CATMDRDTGELFF. The CDR3 DNA follows: TGTGCCACAATGGACAGGGACACCGGGGAGCTGTTTTTT.